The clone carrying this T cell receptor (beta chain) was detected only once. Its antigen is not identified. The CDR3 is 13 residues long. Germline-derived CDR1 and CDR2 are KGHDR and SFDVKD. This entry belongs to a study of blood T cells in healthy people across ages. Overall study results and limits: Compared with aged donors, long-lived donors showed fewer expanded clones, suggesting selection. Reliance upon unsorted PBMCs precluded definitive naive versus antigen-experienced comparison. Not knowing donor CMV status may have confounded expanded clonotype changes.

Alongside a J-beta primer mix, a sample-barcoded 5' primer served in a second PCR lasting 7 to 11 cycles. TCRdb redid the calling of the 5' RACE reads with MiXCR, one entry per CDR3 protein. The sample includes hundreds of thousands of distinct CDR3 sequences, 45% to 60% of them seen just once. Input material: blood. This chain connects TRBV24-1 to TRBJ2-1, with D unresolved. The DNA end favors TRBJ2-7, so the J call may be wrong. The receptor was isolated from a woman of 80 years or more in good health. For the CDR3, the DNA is TGTGCCACCGCGGAGAGCTCCTACAATGAGCAGTACTTC. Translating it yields CATAESSYNEQYF.